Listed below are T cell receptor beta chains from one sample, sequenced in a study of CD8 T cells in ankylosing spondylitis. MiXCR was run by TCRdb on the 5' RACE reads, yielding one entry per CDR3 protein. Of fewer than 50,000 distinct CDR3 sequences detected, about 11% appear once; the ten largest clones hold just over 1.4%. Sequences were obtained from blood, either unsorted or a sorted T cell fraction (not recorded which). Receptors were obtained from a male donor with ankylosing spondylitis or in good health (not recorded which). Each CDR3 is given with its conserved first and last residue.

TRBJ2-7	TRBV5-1	CASSFTDPYEQYF
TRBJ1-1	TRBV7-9	CASSLRSEAFF
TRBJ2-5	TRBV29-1	CSVPVGVPETQYF
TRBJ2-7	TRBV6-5	CASSLTGGVDEQYF
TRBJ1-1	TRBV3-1	CASSPRTGRRNTEAFF
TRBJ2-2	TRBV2	CASKWGQGNTGELFF
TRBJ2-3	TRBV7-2	CASSSIIDTQYF
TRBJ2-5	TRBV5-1	CASSVGHRVSETQYF
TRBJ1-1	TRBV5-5	CASSLGTGGGTEAFF
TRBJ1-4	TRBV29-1	CSVEPGLGEKLFF
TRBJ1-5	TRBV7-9	CASSLDTSNQPQHF
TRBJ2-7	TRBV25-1	CASSDRREQYF